This entry lists 3 T cell receptor beta chains sequenced from one sample in a study of T-cell reconstitution after alpha-beta-depleted transplantation in children. Construction of the TCRbeta library involved unique molecular identifiers. One entry per CDR3 protein, called by TCRdb with MiXCR from the PCR reads. The data contain approximately 490,000 distinct CDR3 sequences, 8% to 11% of them singletons. The material sequenced was PBMCs, taken before TCRalphabeta/CD19-depleted stem cell transplant. These receptors were obtained from a child under 10 years old with inherited bone marrow failure, due to receive a stem cell transplant.

This clonotype has only a few counts. The J gene is TRBJ2-7, the V gene TRBV20-1, with TRBD1 as a possible D gene (6 bases). The V gene lost 6 bases and the J gene lost 2 bases, with 14 bases spanning the gap. The germline CDR1 and CDR2 sequences are DFQATT and SNEGSKA (reference sequence). CDR3 length equals 13 residues. The CDR3 DNA sequence: TGCAGTGCCCATGGGACACGGACCTACGAGCAGTACTTC. Protein: CSAHGTRTYEQYF.

This clonotype was counted many times. V gene TRBV19 combines with J gene TRBJ1-5; TRBD1 might be the D (6 bases). Germline CDR1 LNHDA, CDR2 SQIVND (reference sequence). The CDR3 is 15 amino acids. V gave up 5 bases and J gave up 1 base, with 12 bases separating them. CDR3 in amino acids: CASSWGRGSNQPQHF. CDR3 bases: TGTGCCAGTAGTTGGGGCAGGGGAAGCAATCAGCCCCAGCATTTT.

This clonotype came up many times. The rearrangement joins TRBV14 to TRBJ2-3; possibly TRBD1 or TRBD2 for D (5 bases each). The V and J ends lost 5 bases and 2 bases respectively, with 14 bases between them. The germline V gene encodes CDR1 SGHDN and CDR2 FVKESK. This CDR3 has 15 amino acids. CDR3 sequence reads: CASSEGFLNTDTQYF. In DNA form, the CDR3 reads TGTGCCAGCAGCGAGGGGTTTTTGAACACAGATACGCAGTATTTT.